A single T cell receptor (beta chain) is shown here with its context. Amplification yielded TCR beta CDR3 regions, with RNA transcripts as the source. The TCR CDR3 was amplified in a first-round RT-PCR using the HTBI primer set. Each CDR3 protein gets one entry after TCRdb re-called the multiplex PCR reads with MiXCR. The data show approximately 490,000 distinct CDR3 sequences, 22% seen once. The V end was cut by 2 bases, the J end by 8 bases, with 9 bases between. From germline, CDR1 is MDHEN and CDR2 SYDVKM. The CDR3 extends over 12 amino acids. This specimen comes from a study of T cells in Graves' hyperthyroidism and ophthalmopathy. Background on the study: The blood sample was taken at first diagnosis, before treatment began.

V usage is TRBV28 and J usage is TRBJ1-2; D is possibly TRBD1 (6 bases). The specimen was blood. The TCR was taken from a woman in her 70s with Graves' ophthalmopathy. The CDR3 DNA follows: TGTGCCAGCAGTTTAAACAGGGCGGGCTACACCTTC. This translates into CASSLNRAGYTF.